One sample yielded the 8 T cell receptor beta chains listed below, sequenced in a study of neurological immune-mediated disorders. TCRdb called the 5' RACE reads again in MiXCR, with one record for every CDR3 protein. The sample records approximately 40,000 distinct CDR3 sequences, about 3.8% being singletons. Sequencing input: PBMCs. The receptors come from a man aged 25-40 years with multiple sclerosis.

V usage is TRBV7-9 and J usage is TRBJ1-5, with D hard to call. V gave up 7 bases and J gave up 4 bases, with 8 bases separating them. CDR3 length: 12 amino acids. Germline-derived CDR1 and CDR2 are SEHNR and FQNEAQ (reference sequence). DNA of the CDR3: TGTGCCAGCAACGCTGGGAATCAGCCCCAGCATTTT. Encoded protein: CASNAGNQPQHF.

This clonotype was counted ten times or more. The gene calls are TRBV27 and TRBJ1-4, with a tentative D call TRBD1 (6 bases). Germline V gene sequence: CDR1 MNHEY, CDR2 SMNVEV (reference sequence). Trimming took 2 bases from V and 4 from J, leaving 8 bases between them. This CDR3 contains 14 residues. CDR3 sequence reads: CASSLARGNEKLFF. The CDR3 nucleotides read TGTGCCAGCAGTTTAGCCAGGGGTAATGAAAAACTGTTTTTT.

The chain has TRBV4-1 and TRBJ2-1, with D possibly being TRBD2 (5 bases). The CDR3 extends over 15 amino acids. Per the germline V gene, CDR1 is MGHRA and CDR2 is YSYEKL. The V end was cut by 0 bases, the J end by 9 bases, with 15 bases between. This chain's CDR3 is CASSQEMGVAVEQFF. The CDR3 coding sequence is TGCGCCAGCAGCCAAGAAATGGGAGTTGCTGTTGAGCAGTTCTTC.

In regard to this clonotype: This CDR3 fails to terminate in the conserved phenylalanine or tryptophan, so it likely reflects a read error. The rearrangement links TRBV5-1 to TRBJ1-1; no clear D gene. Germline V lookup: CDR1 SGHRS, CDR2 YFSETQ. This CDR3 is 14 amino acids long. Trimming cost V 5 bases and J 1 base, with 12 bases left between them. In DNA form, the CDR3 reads TGCGCCAGCAGGGTTCTCGGGGAGAACACTGAAGCTTTCAAT. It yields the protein CASRVLGENTEAFN.

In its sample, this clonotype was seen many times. DNA for the CDR3: TGCAGTGCTAGAAAGGGCGGAAACACCATATATTTT. Translation: CSARKGGNTIYF. V usage is TRBV20-1 and J usage is TRBJ1-3, with no clear D. Trimming cost V 2 bases and J 4 bases, with 6 bases left between them. The CDR3 is made up of 12 amino acids. CDR1 and CDR2 from the germline V gene are DFQATT and SNEGSKA (reference sequence).

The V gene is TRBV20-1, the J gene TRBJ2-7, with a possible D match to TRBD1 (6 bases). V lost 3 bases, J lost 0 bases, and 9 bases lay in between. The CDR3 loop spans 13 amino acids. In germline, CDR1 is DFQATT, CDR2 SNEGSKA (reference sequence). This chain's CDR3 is CSASGQSSYEQYF. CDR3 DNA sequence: TGCAGTGCTAGCGGACAGTCCTCCTACGAGCAGTACTTC.

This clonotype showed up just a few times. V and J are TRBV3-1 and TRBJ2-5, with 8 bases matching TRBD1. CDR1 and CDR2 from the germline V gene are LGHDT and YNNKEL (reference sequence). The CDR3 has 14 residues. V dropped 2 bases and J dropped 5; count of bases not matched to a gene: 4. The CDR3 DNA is TGTGCCAGCAGCCAAACAGGGGGGAGGGAGACCCAGTACTTC. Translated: CASSQTGGRETQYF.

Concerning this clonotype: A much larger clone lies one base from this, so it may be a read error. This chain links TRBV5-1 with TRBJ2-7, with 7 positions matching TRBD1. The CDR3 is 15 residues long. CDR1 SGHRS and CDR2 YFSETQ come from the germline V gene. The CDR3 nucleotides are TGCGCCAGCAGAACCGGGACAGATTTCTCCTACGACCAGTACTTC. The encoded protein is CASRTGTDFSYDQYF. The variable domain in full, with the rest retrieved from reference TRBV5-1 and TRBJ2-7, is KAGVTQTPRYLIKTRGQQVTLSCSPISGHRSVSWYQQTPGQGLQFLFEYFSETQRNKGNFPGRFSGRQFSNSRSEMNVSTLELGDSALYLCASRTGTDFSYDQYFGPGTRLTVT.